Presented here are 25 T cell receptor beta chains from one specimen sequenced in a study of shared clonotypes between healthy human individuals. Libraries were prepared by immunoSEQ multiplex PCR; TCRdb keeps only in-frame clonotypes and omits some of them. Of hundreds of thousands of clones listed, 95% to 96% are singletons. Naive CD8 isolation took CD45RO-negative cells positively selected for CCR7 and excluded terminally differentiated effector memory CD45RA+ cells. The material sequenced was naive CD8+ T cells sorted from blood. Source of these receptors: a woman aged 25 to 39 in good health.

V usage is TRBV2 and J usage is TRBJ2-2; tentative D call: TRBD2 (6 bases). Deletions cut 1 base from V and 2 bases from J, with 11 bases between. The CDR3 loop spans 16 amino acids. CDR1 and CDR2 (germline): SNHLY, FYNNEI. CDR3 sequence: CASSEGGEGNTGELFF. The CDR3 DNA is TGTGCCAGCAGTGAAGGGGGGGAAGGTAACACCGGGGAGCTGTTTTTT.

The chain joins TRBV29-1 to TRBJ2-7; D is ambiguous. The CDR3 sequence is 12 residues long. Germline values: CDR1 SQVTM, CDR2 ANQGSEA. V was trimmed by 6 bases and J by 2 bases, leaving 11 bases between them. Here the CDR3 DNA reads TGCAGCGTAAGTGACACCGCCTACGAGCAGTACTTC. It is translated as CSVSDTAYEQYF.

The chain couples TRBV6-5 to TRBJ2-5, with 9 bases that match TRBD2. Germline values: CDR1 MNHEY, CDR2 SVGAGI. The CDR3 has 15 residues. Trimming cost V 5 bases and J 5 bases; bases outside gene matches: 9. The CDR3 DNA reads as TGTGCCAGCAGTCCGATAGCGGGAGACGTGGAGACCCAGTACTTC. Translation gives CASSPIAGDVETQYF.

The rearrangement uses TRBV9 and TRBJ2-1, with D perhaps TRBD2 (6 bases). The CDR3 sequence is 17 residues long. Trimming removed 0 bases from V and 2 bases from J, with 15 bases in between. Per germline, CDR1 SGDLS and CDR2 YYNGEE. The CDR3 DNA reads TGTGCCAGCAGCGTAGGCGCCGGGACTGGGGCCTACAATGAGCAGTTCTTC. The encoded protein is CASSVGAGTGAYNEQFF.

The chain combines TRBV13 with TRBJ2-2; D gene ambiguous. This CDR3 is 12 amino acids long. Trimming cost V 5 bases and J 1 base, with 2 bases left between them. Germline V gene sequence: CDR1 PRHDT, CDR2 FYEKMQ (reference sequence). The CDR3 loop is CASSRNTGELFF. CDR3 nucleotides: TGTGCCAGCAGCCGGAACACCGGGGAGCTGTTTTTT. Drawing the rest from reference TRBV13 and TRBJ2-2, the complete variable domain is AAGVIQSPRHLIKEKRETATLKCYPIPRHDTVYWYQQGPGQDPQFLISFYEKMQSDKGSIPDRFSAQQFSDYHSELNMSSLELGDSALYFCASSRNTGELFFGEGSRLTVL.

V is TRBV5-1 and J is TRBJ2-1; 12 bases match TRBD2. The CDR3 consists of 20 residues. Germline V gene sequence: CDR1 SGHRS, CDR2 YFSETQ. V was clipped by 3 bases and J by 0 bases; unmatched bases: 13. The CDR3 is CASSSGPGLAGPSSYNEQFF. The CDR3 bases are TGCGCCAGCAGCTCCGGACCGGGACTAGCGGGCCCGAGCTCCTACAATGAGCAGTTCTTC.

The rearrangement joins TRBV6-1 to TRBJ1-4, with D unresolved. The V end lost 7 bases, the J end lost 8 bases, and 20 bases lay between the germline ends. This CDR3 region has 15 residues. The germline CDR1 and CDR2 sequences are MNHNS and SASEGT. The chain's CDR3 is CASTNAGLREEKLFF. The CDR3 DNA follows: TGTGCCAGCACCAACGCCGGGCTTAGGGAGGAAAAACTGTTTTTT.

This chain joins TRBV7-9 and TRBJ2-6; no clear D gene. The CDR3 contains 18 residues. The V end lost 0 bases, the J end lost 0 bases, and 12 bases lay between the germline ends. In germline, CDR1 is SEHNR, CDR2 FQNEAQ (reference sequence). The DNA for the CDR3 is TGTGCCAGCAGCTTAGCAGCAGACCCGCGCTCTGGGGCCAACGTCCTGACTTTC. Protein product: CASSLAADPRSGANVLTF.

This clone was observed a single time. The rearrangement links TRBV10-2 to TRBJ1-5; tentative D call: TRBD1 (6 bases). This CDR3 spans 14 amino acids. The V end lost 7 bases, the J end lost 7 bases, and 17 bases lay between the germline ends. Per the germline V gene, CDR1 is WSHSY and CDR2 is SAAADI. The CDR3 nucleotides read TGCGCCAGCACGGGGACAACCGCGGGCCAGCCCCAGCATTTT. Its protein is CASTGTTAGQPQHF.

The CDR3 here is CASSQGLSGANVLTF. As DNA, the CDR3 is TGTGCCAGCAGCCAGGGCCTTTCTGGGGCCAACGTCCTGACTTTC. The chain employs TRBV14 and TRBJ2-6; D ambiguous. Germline CDR1 reads SGHDN; CDR2 reads FVKESK. The V end lost 3 bases, the J end lost 1 base, and 7 bases lay between the germline ends. CDR3 length equals 15 residues.

The chain joins TRBV29-1 to TRBJ1-4; D is unclear. Germline CDR1 reads SQVTM; CDR2 reads ANQGSEA. Trimming took off 0 bases at V and 6 bases at J, with 8 bases between the two ends. The CDR3 extends over 13 amino acids. This chain's CDR3 is CSVEDGVDEKLFF. DNA for the CDR3: TGCAGCGTTGAAGATGGGGTCGATGAAAAACTGTTTTTT.

V and J are TRBV4-1 and TRBJ1-2; no clear D gene. CDR3 size: 16 residues. Trimming removed 2 bases at V and 4 bases at J, with 17 bases between. Germline lookup yields CDR1 MGHRA and CDR2 YSYEKL. The CDR3 region is CASSQSTISGLYGYTF. The DNA for the CDR3 is TGCGCCAGCAGCCAATCTACAATCTCCGGACTCTATGGCTACACCTTC.

This rearrangement joins TRBV7-2 to TRBJ2-7; 7 bases agree with TRBD2. J gave up 4 bases and V 2 bases, and 8 bases lay outside the gene matches. Germline lookup yields CDR1 SGHTA and CDR2 FQGNSA. The CDR3 has 15 residues. CDR3 DNA sequence: TGTGCCAGCAGCTTAATGTGGGAGGGGCGGTACGAGCAGTACTTC. Protein product: CASSLMWEGRYEQYF.

The CDR3 nucleotides read TGTGCCAGTAGTATAGACCTCGTGGGGAAACTGTTTTTT. It codes for CASSIDLVGKLFF. This chain joins TRBV19 and TRBJ1-4; D gene unclear. Trimming left V 0 bases short and J 11 bases short, with 10 bases between. Per the germline V gene, CDR1 is LNHDA and CDR2 is SQIVND (reference sequence). There are 13 residues in the CDR3.

V is TRBV10-2 and J is TRBJ2-7; TRBD1 matches at 7 bases. The V gene end was trimmed by 6 bases and the J gene end by 4 bases; junction bases not matched to a gene: 9. The CDR3 covers 14 residues. Germline V gene lookup returns CDR1 WSHSY and CDR2 SAAADI. The CDR3 here is CASRTGTIEYEQYF. The CDR3 nucleotides read TGCGCCAGCAGGACAGGGACCATAGAATACGAGCAGTACTTC.

This chain joins TRBV29-1 and TRBJ2-7; 7 bases fit TRBD1. The germline V gene encodes CDR1 SQVTM and CDR2 ANQGSEA. There are 14 residues in the CDR3. V dropped 3 bases and J dropped 2; count of bases not matched to a gene: 7. The CDR3 DNA follows: TGCAGCGTTGAGATGGGACAGATTCCCTACGAGCAGTACTTC. Residues: CSVEMGQIPYEQYF.

J is TRBJ2-7 and V is TRBV4-2; a possible D gene is TRBD2 (5 bases). Trimming shortened V by 6 bases and J by 4 bases, and 13 bases separated the two germline ends. Germline V gene lookup returns CDR1 LGHNA and CDR2 YNFKEQ. The CDR3 sequence is 13 residues long. The CDR3 nucleotides are TGTGCCAGCAGGGATAGCGTTTCGTACGAGCAGTACTTC. Its protein is CASRDSVSYEQYF.

V is TRBV25-1 and J is TRBJ1-2, with D uncertain. This CDR3 has 15 residues. From germline, CDR1 is MGHDK and CDR2 SYGVNS. V lost 4 bases to trimming and J lost 4 bases, with 16 bases between them. The CDR3 sequence: CASSGSAGGGYGYTF. In DNA, the CDR3 is TGTGCCAGCAGTGGGTCGGCAGGAGGCGGCTATGGCTACACCTTC.

This sequence joins TRBV28 and TRBJ2-2; no firm D call. CDR1 is MDHEN, CDR2 SYDVKM, per germline. V was cut by 1 base and J by 2 bases, with 8 bases left in between. The length of the CDR3 is 15 residues. The CDR3 DNA is TGTGCCAGCAGTTTATTGCAGACCAACACCGGGGAGCTGTTTTTT. Its translation: CASSLLQTNTGELFF.

This clone has only one observation. The rearrangement uses TRBV28 and TRBJ2-5, with D uncertain. Germline V lookup: CDR1 MDHEN, CDR2 SYDVKM. This CDR3 is 15 amino acids long. Trimming left V 1 base short and J 5 bases short, with 14 bases between. Here the CDR3 reads CASSLYWGSIETQYF. In DNA, the CDR3 is TGTGCCAGCAGTTTATACTGGGGAAGCATCGAGACCCAGTACTTC.

V and J are TRBV29-1 and TRBJ2-1, with D perhaps matching TRBD2 (6 bases). The V gene's germline CDR1 is SQVTM and CDR2 ANQGSEA. CDR3 length equals 16 residues. V gave up 8 bases and J gave up 0 bases, with 20 bases separating them. The chain's CDR3 is CSIPPFSGSSYNEQFF. As DNA, the CDR3 is TGCAGCATCCCTCCCTTTAGCGGCAGCTCCTACAATGAGCAGTTCTTC.

The chain combines TRBV4-1 with TRBJ2-5; D is unresolved. Germline loops: CDR1 MGHRA, CDR2 YSYEKL. Trimming removed 4 bases at V and 2 bases at J, with 14 bases between. The CDR3 runs 15 residues. CDR3 amino acids: CASSLPPGGQETQYF. CDR3 coding DNA: TGCGCCAGCAGCCTCCCCCCGGGCGGTCAAGAGACCCAGTACTTC.

Note on this clone: Other DNA sequences of this sample code for an identical CDR3. The chain employs TRBV27 and TRBJ2-7, with 11 nucleotides matching TRBD2. Unmatched junction bases numbered 4, after V lost 5 bases and J lost 4 bases. CDR1 and CDR2 from the germline V gene are MNHEY and SMNVEV (reference sequence). The CDR3 contains 14 residues. The CDR3 here is CASSTLAGGYEQYF. The CDR3 DNA sequence: TGTGCCAGCAGTACGCTAGCGGGAGGTTACGAGCAGTACTTC.

This chain links TRBV5-4 with TRBJ2-2, with 8 bases aligning to TRBD2. The CDR3 has 16 amino acids. J gave up 3 bases and V 4 bases, and 8 bases lay outside the gene matches. Per germline, CDR1 SGHNT and CDR2 YYREEE (reference sequence). CDR3 DNA sequence: TGTGCCAGCAGCGCCGGGAGCGGGGGTTACACCGGGGAGCTGTTTTTT. It specifies CASSAGSGGYTGELFF.

The J gene is TRBJ2-6, the V gene TRBV4-1; D could derive from TRBD1 or TRBD2 (5 bases each). CDR3 length equals 18 residues. Deletions cut 0 bases from V and 0 bases from J, with 12 bases between. In germline, CDR1 is MGHRA, CDR2 YSYEKL. CDR3 coding DNA: TGCGCCAGCAGCCAAGAAGGGTGGGGACCCTCTGGGGCCAACGTCCTGACTTTC. It translates to CASSQEGWGPSGANVLTF.